This T cell receptor (beta chain) was obtained from a study of blood T cell repertoires in COVID-19. Study background: Samples taken during acute and convalescent COVID-19 were collected in the United States, Italy and Spain. T cells, B-cell-depleted T cells, or PBMCs provided the cDNA or gDNA that served as material.

Libraries were prepared by immunoSEQ multiplex PCR; TCRdb keeps only in-frame clonotypes and omits some of them. Of 120,000 to 150,000 clones listed, roughly nine tenths were seen once; the top ten hold over 4%. Those who participated ranged in age from roughly 18 to 95 years and resided in about two dozen US areas. V dropped 3 bases and J dropped 5 bases, with 16 bases sitting between them. The CDR3 covers 16 residues. CDR1 and CDR2 from the germline V gene are SGHTA and FQGNSA. The chain joins TRBV7-2 to TRBJ2-2; D remains ambiguous. The sample was PBMCs or T cells enriched from blood (not recorded which). The sequence was collected from a woman between 40 and 55 years old who had been exposed to COVID-19. The CDR3 here is CASSFPHLTVTGELFF. CDR3 coding DNA: TGTGCCAGCAGCTTCCCTCACCTGACTGTTACCGGGGAGCTGTTTTTT.